The rows below give T cell receptor beta chains drawn from one sample of a study of tumor-infiltrating lymphocytes in oesophageal squamous cell carcinoma. MiXCR, run by TCRdb on the PCR reads, gives a single entry per CDR3 protein. The table has nearly 20,000 distinct CDR3 sequences, roughly 37% seen once. Specimen: blood. The receptor set was obtained from a male donor with esophageal squamous cell carcinoma. The CDR3 runs from the conserved cysteine through the conserved F or W. The D gene is left open where the match is weak. Size is omitted from some rows. Given values are once, few, many or a class for expanded clones.

j_call: TRBJ2-5; clone_size: medium-sized; v_call: TRBV12-3/TRBV12-4; d_call: .; cdr3_aa: CASSYRIQETQYF
j_call: TRBJ2-1; clone_size: many; v_call: TRBV11-2; d_call: .; cdr3_aa: CASSPSGLGEQFF
j_call: .; clone_size: .; v_call: TRBV7-3; d_call: .; cdr3_aa: CASSSSQGYEQYF
j_call: .; clone_size: .; v_call: TRBV13; d_call: TRBD2; cdr3_aa: CASSLAGARNEQYF
j_call: TRBJ2-2; clone_size: .; v_call: TRBV7-3; d_call: .; cdr3_aa: CASSSQAGPNTGELFF
j_call: TRBJ2-1; clone_size: many; v_call: TRBV28; d_call: .; cdr3_aa: CASSTLSSYNEQFF
j_call: .; clone_size: .; v_call: TRBV7-3; d_call: TRBD1; cdr3_aa: CASSRDRGSYEQYF
j_call: .; clone_size: .; v_call: TRBV24-1; d_call: TRBD2; cdr3_aa: CATSDTGTSGEDTQYF
j_call: .; clone_size: .; v_call: TRBV24-1; d_call: .; cdr3_aa: CATSDLEISHEQFF
j_call: TRBJ2-2; clone_size: .; v_call: TRBV9; d_call: .; cdr3_aa: CASSAYRVPGELFF
j_call: TRBJ1-4; clone_size: medium-sized; v_call: TRBV7-9; d_call: .; cdr3_aa: CASRDPLTNEKLFF
j_call: TRBJ1-6; clone_size: many; v_call: TRBV19; d_call: .; cdr3_aa: CASRVDGVRSPLHF
j_call: TRBJ2-1; clone_size: medium-sized; v_call: TRBV6-1; d_call: TRBD2; cdr3_aa: CASSVAWTSGRDEQFF
j_call: TRBJ2-1; clone_size: .; v_call: TRBV7-3; d_call: TRBD2; cdr3_aa: CASSLTASSGRGDEQFF
j_call: TRBJ2-5; clone_size: many; v_call: TRBV19; d_call: .; cdr3_aa: CASSRLAQETQYF
j_call: TRBJ2-7; clone_size: many; v_call: TRBV19; d_call: TRBD2; cdr3_aa: CASSIGQRGSYEQYF
j_call: TRBJ1-2; clone_size: .; v_call: TRBV7-6; d_call: TRBD1; cdr3_aa: CASSQIRQGGGYTF
j_call: .; clone_size: .; v_call: TRBV7-9; d_call: TRBD1; cdr3_aa: CASSPTGGRNTEAFF
j_call: TRBJ2-4; clone_size: .; v_call: TRBV11-2; d_call: TRBD2; cdr3_aa: CASSPLGLAGGPWAKNIQYF
j_call: TRBJ2-5; clone_size: medium-sized; v_call: TRBV7-8; d_call: TRBD1; cdr3_aa: CASSSPDQGAQETQYF
j_call: TRBJ2-1; clone_size: many; v_call: TRBV9; d_call: TRBD1; cdr3_aa: CASSVGQGAYNEQFF
j_call: TRBJ1-6; clone_size: many; v_call: TRBV11-1; d_call: .; cdr3_aa: CASSYGDGRPLHF
j_call: TRBJ2-4; clone_size: medium-sized; v_call: TRBV10-2; d_call: TRBD1; cdr3_aa: CASSDTFTGQGRSAKNIQYF
j_call: .; clone_size: .; v_call: TRBV28; d_call: .; cdr3_aa: CASSRTGFVAFF
j_call: TRBJ2-5; clone_size: many; v_call: TRBV28; d_call: TRBD2; cdr3_aa: CASSAPPGTSASSYNEQYF
j_call: TRBJ2-7; clone_size: few; v_call: TRBV7-2; d_call: TRBD1; cdr3_aa: CASSFRDRGNEQYF
j_call: .; clone_size: .; v_call: TRBV6-8; d_call: TRBD1; cdr3_aa: CASSSYGQGRRDEQFF
j_call: TRBJ2-3; clone_size: many; v_call: TRBV5-1; d_call: TRBD2; cdr3_aa: CASSYRLAGASDTQYF
j_call: .; clone_size: .; v_call: TRBV20-1; d_call: TRBD2; cdr3_aa: CSARGLSGKETQYF
j_call: TRBJ2-1; clone_size: .; v_call: TRBV20-1; d_call: TRBD2; cdr3_aa: CSARDEGTSSYNEQFF
j_call: TRBJ2-7; clone_size: .; v_call: TRBV5-1; d_call: .; cdr3_aa: CASSSDLGNYEQYF
j_call: TRBJ1-1; clone_size: many; v_call: TRBV5-1; d_call: .; cdr3_aa: CASSLAQANTEAFF
j_call: TRBJ2-4; clone_size: .; v_call: TRBV20-1; d_call: TRBD1; cdr3_aa: CRGTENTEAYF
j_call: TRBJ2-3; clone_size: .; v_call: TRBV7-2; d_call: TRBD1; cdr3_aa: CASSSYRGLGTDTQYF
j_call: TRBJ2-3; clone_size: many; v_call: TRBV6-2/TRBV6-3; d_call: .; cdr3_aa: CASSYSGSLSTDTQYF
j_call: TRBJ2-2; clone_size: many; v_call: TRBV5-1; d_call: TRBD2; cdr3_aa: CASSLPGGTNTGELFF
j_call: .; clone_size: .; v_call: TRBV28; d_call: TRBD1; cdr3_aa: CASSSWEQGAYGYTF